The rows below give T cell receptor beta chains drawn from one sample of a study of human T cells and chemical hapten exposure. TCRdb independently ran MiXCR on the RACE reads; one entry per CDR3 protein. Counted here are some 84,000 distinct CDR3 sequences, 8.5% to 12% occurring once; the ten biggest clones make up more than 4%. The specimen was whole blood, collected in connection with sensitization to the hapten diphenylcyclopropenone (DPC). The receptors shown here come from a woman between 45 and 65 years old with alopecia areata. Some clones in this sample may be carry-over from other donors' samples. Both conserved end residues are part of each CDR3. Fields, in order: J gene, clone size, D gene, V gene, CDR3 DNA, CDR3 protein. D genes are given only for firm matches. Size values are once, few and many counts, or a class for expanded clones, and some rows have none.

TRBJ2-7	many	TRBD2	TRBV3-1	TGTGCCAGCAGCCGACCGCGGACTAGCACCCCGGGGGAGCAGTACTTC	CASSRPRTSTPGEQYF
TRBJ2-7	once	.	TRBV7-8	TGTGCCAGCAGCTTATTTACCTCTTCGGTGCGAGAGCAGTACTTC	CASSLFTSSVREQYF
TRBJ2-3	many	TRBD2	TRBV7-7	TGTGCCAGCAGCTTACTCGCGGGAGGCACAGATACGCAGTATTTT	CASSLLAGGTDTQYF
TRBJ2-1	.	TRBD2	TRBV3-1	TGTGCCAGCAGCCACCCACTAGCGGGAGGAAACAATGAGCAGTTCTTC	CASSHPLAGGNNEQFF
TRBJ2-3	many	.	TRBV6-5	TGTGCCAGCAGGAGAGGCTTTTCCCCAGATACGCAGTATTTT	CASRRGFSPDTQYF
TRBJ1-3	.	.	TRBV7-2	TGTGCCAGCAGCTTATCTCAAAACACCATATATTTT	CASSLSQNTIYF
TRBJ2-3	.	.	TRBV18	TGTGCCAGCTCACCGATGGTCGTGGGCACAGATACGCAGTATTTT	CASSPMVVGTDTQYF
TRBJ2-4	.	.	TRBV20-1	TGCAGTGCTAGCACCCCGGTGCAGTACTTC	CSASTPVQYF
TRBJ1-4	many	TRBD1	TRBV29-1	TGCAGCGTTAAGGAGACAGGGCGAAAACTGTTTTTT	CSVKETGRKLFF
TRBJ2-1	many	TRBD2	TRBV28	TGTGCCAGCAGTCCCGGGACTAGCGGGAGTAATGAGCAGTTCTTC	CASSPGTSGSNEQFF
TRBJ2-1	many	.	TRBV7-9	TGTGCCAGCAGTTCACCCCGCCCAGACCGTACCGAGCAGTTCTTC	CASSSPRPDRTEQFF
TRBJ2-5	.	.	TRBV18	TGTGCCAGCTCACCACCGCCCCAGGGCGAGACCCAGTACTTC	CASSPPPQGETQYF
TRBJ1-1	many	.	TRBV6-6	TGTGCCAGCAGTGACGGGGGGCTCGGGGCTATGAACACTGAAGCTTTCTTT	CASSDGGLGAMNTEAFF
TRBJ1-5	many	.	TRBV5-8	TGTGCCAGCACAGACCGGGGGGGAGGCAATCAGCCCCAGCATTTT	CASTDRGGGNQPQHF
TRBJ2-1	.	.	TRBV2	TGTGCCAGTACCGAAGAACTACCAGGACTGGTGGACTACAATGAGCAGTTCTTC	CASTEELPGLVDYNEQFF
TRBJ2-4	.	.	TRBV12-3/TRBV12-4	TGTGCCAGCAGTTTTACTCTGGCCAAAAACATTCAGTACTTC	CASSFTLAKNIQYF
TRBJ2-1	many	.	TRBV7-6	TGTGCCAGCAGCTTAGGTGCTGGGGCCTCATATTACAATGAGCAGTTCTTC	CASSLGAGASYYNEQFF
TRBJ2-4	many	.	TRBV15	TGTGCCACCAGCAGAGATAACGGGGGGCGCTTAGTCAAAAACATTCAGTACTTC	CATSRDNGGRLVKNIQYF
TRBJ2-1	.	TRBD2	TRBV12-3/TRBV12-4	TGTGCCAGCATCGTCTCGGCTAGCGGAACATACAATGAGCAGTTCTTC	CASIVSASGTYNEQFF
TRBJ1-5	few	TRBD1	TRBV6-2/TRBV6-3	TGTGCCAGCAGACGGGCAGGGGGCGAGAATCAGCCCCAGCATTTT	CASRRAGGENQPQHF
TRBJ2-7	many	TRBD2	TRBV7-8	TGTGCCAGCAGCTTAGGTCTGAGCGGGAGCGCCTACGAGCAGTACTTC	CASSLGLSGSAYEQYF
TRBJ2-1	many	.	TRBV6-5	TGTGCCAGCAGTTCAACAGGTTACAATGAGCAGTTCTTC	CASSSTGYNEQFF
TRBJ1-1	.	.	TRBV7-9	TGTGCCAGCAGCTTCGGGGCGGCGAGCACTGAAGCTTTCTTT	CASSFGAASTEAFF
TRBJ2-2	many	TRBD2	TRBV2	TGTGCCAGCAGTGAGAGGCTAGCGGGAGGGCCAAGCACCGGGGAGCTGTTTTTT	CASSERLAGGPSTGELFF
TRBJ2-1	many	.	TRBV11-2	TGTGCCAGCAGCTTAGGCGGGACCTATTACAATGAGCAGTTCTTC	CASSLGGTYYNEQFF